A selection of T cell receptor beta chains follows, all from one sample in a study of shared clonotypes between healthy human individuals. Assay: immunoSEQ multiplex PCR; the TCRdb copy retains only in-frame clones and omits some. The sample contains 2,100,000 or so clones, 95% of which appear only once. Input material: naive CD4+ T cells sorted from blood. The source is a man aged 18-30 years in good health. The CDR3 runs from the conserved cysteine through the conserved F or W. The D gene is left open where the match is weak. Size is omitted from some rows. Given values are once, few, many or a class for expanded clones.

d_call,clone_size,j_call,v_call,cdr3_aa,cdr3_nt
NA,NA,TRBJ2-7,TRBV7-9,CASSLDSHEQYF,TGTGCCAGCAGCTTAGATTCCCACGAGCAGTACTTC
NA,NA,TRBJ1-5,TRBV10-2,CATLEIRDQPQHF,TGCGCCACCCTTGAAATTAGGGATCAGCCCCAGCATTTT
NA,once,TRBJ2-7,TRBV7-2,CASSLDRISSYEQYF,TGTGCCAGCAGTCTCGACAGGATCAGCTCCTACGAGCAGTACTTC
TRBD1,NA,TRBJ1-1,TRBV6-5,CASALSTGANTEAFF,TGTGCCAGCGCTCTATCGACAGGGGCAAACACTGAAGCTTTCTTT
NA,once,TRBJ1-5,TRBV6-5,CASRQPNQPQHF,TGTGCCAGCCGACAGCCTAATCAGCCCCAGCATTTT
NA,NA,TRBJ1-4,TRBV4-1,CASSQIRRDEKLFF,TGCGCCAGCAGCCAAATAAGGAGGGATGAAAAACTGTTTTTT
NA,once,TRBJ2-7,TRBV29-1,CSVEAESYEQYF,TGCAGCGTTGAAGCGGAGTCCTACGAGCAGTACTTC
NA,NA,TRBJ2-7,TRBV6-1,CASRRGPLNYEQYF,TGTGCCAGCAGACGCGGACCGCTTAACTACGAGCAGTACTTC
NA,NA,TRBJ1-6,TRBV30,CAWNLEGSSPLHF,TGTGCCTGGAATCTAGAGGGTTCCTCACCCCTCCACTTT
TRBD2,NA,TRBJ2-5,TRBV25-1,CASSAPFGGGGVQETQYF,TGTGCCAGCAGTGCTCCCTTTGGGGGCGGGGGGGTACAAGAGACCCAGTACTTC
TRBD1,NA,TRBJ2-1,TRBV5-6,CATLRQGRVNEQFF,TGTGCCACCCTTCGACAGGGTCGGGTGAATGAGCAGTTCTTC
NA,NA,TRBJ2-3,TRBV7-2,CASSLSVESGQYF,TGTGCCAGCAGCTTATCTGTCGAAAGCGGGCAGTATTTT
TRBD2,NA,TRBJ2-7,TRBV30,CAWSYGTSGYEQYF,TGTGCCTGGAGTTACGGGACTAGCGGCTACGAGCAGTACTTC
NA,once,TRBJ2-5,TRBV6-5,CASSSGGLGETQYF,TGTGCCAGCAGTTCTGGGGGCTTAGGAGAGACCCAGTACTTC
TRBD1,NA,TRBJ2-7,TRBV19,CASSPGQGLPYEQYF,TGTGCCAGTAGTCCAGGACAGGGCCTCCCCTACGAGCAGTACTTC
NA,NA,TRBJ1-1,TRBV30,CAWSPGLVTEAFF,TGTGCCTGGAGCCCGGGATTAGTCACTGAAGCTTTCTTT
NA,NA,TRBJ2-2,TRBV10-1,CASSSGLNTGELFF,TGCGCCAGCAGCTCGGGACTTAACACCGGGGAGCTGTTTTTT
NA,NA,TRBJ2-3,TRBV18,CASSWFASSSTDTQYF,TGTGCCAGCTCATGGTTTGCGTCATCTAGCACAGATACGCAGTATTTT
NA,NA,TRBJ1-6,TRBV7-3,CASSQGTRGNSPLHF,TGTGCCAGCAGCCAAGGGACCAGGGGAAATTCACCCCTCCACTTT
NA,once,TRBJ1-2,TRBV6-5,CASTQGSGYTF,TGTGCCAGCACCCAGGGTAGTGGCTACACCTTC
NA,NA,TRBJ2-7,TRBV10-3,CAISVGDSEQYF,TGTGCCATCAGCGTGGGGGACTCCGAGCAGTACTTC
NA,NA,TRBJ2-5,TRBV5-1,CASSLLGHGDGKTQYF,TGCGCCAGCAGCCTCCTGGGACACGGGGACGGGAAGACCCAGTACTTC
NA,NA,TRBJ2-2,TRBV2,CASSSRTQSTGELFF,TGTGCCAGCAGCTCCCGGACTCAGAGTACCGGGGAGCTGTTTTTT
NA,NA,TRBJ1-4,TRBV10-3,CATGRNLDEKLFF,TGTGCTACCGGACGGAACCTCGATGAAAAACTGTTTTTT
NA,NA,TRBJ2-3,TRBV6-5,CASSYGPASTDTQYF,TGTGCCAGCAGTTACGGACCGGCTAGCACAGATACGCAGTATTTT
NA,NA,TRBJ2-3,TRBV9,CASSGRVSTDTQYF,TGTGCCAGCAGCGGAAGGGTATCTACAGATACGCAGTATTTT
NA,NA,TRBJ2-1,TRBV7-3,CASSLGRSPYNEQFF,TGTGCCAGCAGCTTAGGTAGGTCCCCCTACAATGAGCAGTTCTTC
NA,once,TRBJ2-7,TRBV11-2,CASSLDRGYEQYF,TGTGCCAGCAGCTTAGATCGAGGGTACGAGCAGTACTTC
TRBD1,NA,TRBJ2-4,TRBV14,CASSQGTTGSLAKNIQYF,TGTGCCAGCAGCCAAGGCACGACAGGGTCTCTAGCCAAAAACATTCAGTACTTC
TRBD2,NA,TRBJ2-5,TRBV5-4,CASSSGLAGGPETQYF,TGTGCCAGCAGCTCAGGACTAGCGGGAGGACCTGAGACCCAGTACTTC
NA,NA,TRBJ1-5,TRBV4-3,CASSQAWVGNQPQHF,TGCGCCAGCAGCCAAGCATGGGTTGGCAATCAGCCCCAGCATTTT
NA,NA,TRBJ2-5,TRBV18,CASSLDSRETQYF,TGTGCCAGCTCACTCGACTCCAGGGAGACCCAGTACTTC
NA,NA,TRBJ1-1,TRBV28,CASSLVGSEAFF,TGTGCCAGCAGTTTGGTAGGGAGTGAAGCTTTCTTT
NA,NA,TRBJ1-5,TRBV2,CASSEGGASNQPQHF,TGTGCCAGCAGTGAAGGTGGGGCGAGCAATCAGCCCCAGCATTTT
NA,NA,TRBJ1-4,TRBV13,CASSPDGPEKLFF,TGTGCCAGCAGCCCGGATGGGCCCGAAAAACTGTTTTTT
NA,NA,TRBJ1-5,TRBV6-1,CAISDSYEQPQHF,TGTGCCATCAGCGACAGTTACGAACAGCCCCAGCATTTT
NA,NA,TRBJ1-3,TRBV4-1,CASSQGLTGNTIYF,TGCGCCAGCAGCCAGGGGCTCACTGGAAACACCATATATTTT
TRBD1,NA,TRBJ2-7,TRBV7-9,CASSLATGTYEQYF,TGTGCCAGCAGCCTCGCGACAGGGACCTACGAGCAGTACTTC
NA,NA,TRBJ1-1,TRBV6-5,CASSPRRGPGAEAFF,TGTGCCAGCAGTCCTAGGCGCGGGCCGGGGGCTGAAGCTTTCTTT
NA,NA,TRBJ2-2,TRBV7-8,CASSSQGGDTGELFF,TGTGCCAGCAGCTCTCAAGGGGGTGACACCGGGGAGCTGTTTTTT
NA,NA,TRBJ1-2,TRBV9,CASSVTENYGYTF,TGTGCCAGCAGCGTAACGGAGAACTATGGCTACACCTTC
NA,NA,TRBJ1-1,TRBV5-4,CASSPTDLNTEAFF,TGTGCCAGCAGCCCCACGGACCTGAACACTGAAGCTTTCTTT
NA,NA,TRBJ2-7,TRBV5-1,CASSLSGLDEQYF,TGCGCCAGCAGCTTGTCGGGGCTGGACGAGCAGTACTTC